The T cell receptor beta chain described here comes from a study of blood T cell repertoires in COVID-19. Study-level information: Spain, Italy and the United States supplied samples that represented acute and convalescent COVID-19. The cDNA or gDNA used as material had been derived from T cells, B-cell-depleted T cells, or PBMCs.

Germline V gene lookup returns CDR1 KGHDR and CDR2 SFDVKD. The CDR3 contains 20 residues. The ends lost 4 bases at V and 2 bases at J; junction bases unmatched: 14. The repertoire was sequenced with immunoSEQ multiplex PCR; TCRdb's copy has only in-frame clones and lacks some. This table has 300,000 to 400,000 clones, around 87% appearing once. The gene calls are TRBV24-1 and TRBJ2-3, with TRBD2 matching 13 bases. This TCR was sampled from a woman between 50 and 59 years old who had recovered from COVID-19. Sequences were obtained from peripheral blood. CDR3 residues: CATSDPGKTSGRISTDTQYF. In DNA, the CDR3 is TGTGCCACCAGTGACCCTGGGAAGACTAGCGGGAGGATTTCCACAGATACGCAGTATTTT.